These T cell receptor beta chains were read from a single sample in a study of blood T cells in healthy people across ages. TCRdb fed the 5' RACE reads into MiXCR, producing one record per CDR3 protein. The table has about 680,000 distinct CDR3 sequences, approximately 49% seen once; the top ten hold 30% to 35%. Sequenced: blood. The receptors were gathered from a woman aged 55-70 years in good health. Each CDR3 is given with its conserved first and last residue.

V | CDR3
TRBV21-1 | CASSKVGHPAPRVAFRGYTF
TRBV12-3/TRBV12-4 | CASSQLQGLAETQYF
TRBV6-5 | CASSPGGGTGTEAFF
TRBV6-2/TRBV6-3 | CASSYTGMGEQYF
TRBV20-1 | CSASWLAQEAQYF
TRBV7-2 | CASSLMASGYEQYF
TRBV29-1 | CSVTSGTGGGDEAFF
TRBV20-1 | CGCHPGGNTIYF
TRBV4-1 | CASSQVGLAGGIYNEQFF
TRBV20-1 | CSARLQGEEKLFF
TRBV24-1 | CATSDSGFSSNQPQHF
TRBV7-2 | CASKPGGADTQYF
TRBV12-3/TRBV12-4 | CASSLAGPYGYTF
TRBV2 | CASSDGFTGGGERQYF
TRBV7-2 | CASRQAGSLALHF
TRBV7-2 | CASSPRTNIQYF
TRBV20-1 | CSASGWGTGNEKLFF
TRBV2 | CASSGLAGGNEQFF
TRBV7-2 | CASSRQGSPNTGELFF
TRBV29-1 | CSGNSGSMHEQFF
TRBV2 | CASKRGAGENIQYF
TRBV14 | CASSQGLELVLRQGLLETQYF
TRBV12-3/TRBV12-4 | CASSAGRESYNEQFF
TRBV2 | CASSDRNNEQYF
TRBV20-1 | CSARSPTQTDTQYF
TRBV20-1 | CSARDLVAGAYNEQYF
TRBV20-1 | CSVERGLAAQETQYF
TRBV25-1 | CASLSSRLGEGNYGYTF
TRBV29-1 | CSFKGGQETQYF
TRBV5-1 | CASRSGGTRTGELFF
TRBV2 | CASRTPGTGDNYGYTF
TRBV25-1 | CASSPDRGRNTEAFF
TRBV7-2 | CASSLVDWGDKQYF
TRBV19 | CASSNPQGATDTQYF
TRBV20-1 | CSARYSYTEAFF
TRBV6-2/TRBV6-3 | CASRRDRYQETQYF
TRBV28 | CASSSTTTTGPYEQYF
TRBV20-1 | CSALTSPSSYNEQFF
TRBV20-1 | CSARYSGTSSYNEQFF
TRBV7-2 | CASSLVAPPGGNSPLHF
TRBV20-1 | CSARRGNSPLHF
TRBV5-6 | CANSYQADTQYF
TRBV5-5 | CASSPVASSDTQYF
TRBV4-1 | CASSQRYATRDGQYF
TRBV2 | CVSRERTSGSGETQYF
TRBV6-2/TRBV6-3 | CASSYSWDPAVWKLFF
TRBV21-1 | CASSKGEGAAPGSYEQYF
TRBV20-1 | CSARGEGKIDEQFF
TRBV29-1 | CSVGGETKNIQYF
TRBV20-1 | CSARQQVIAHNEQFF
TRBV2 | CASSEVTGTANSPLHF
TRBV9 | CASSVLPGSSYEQYF
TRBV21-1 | CASSKEDIQGYEQFF
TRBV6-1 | CASSEFKLLLNTEAFF
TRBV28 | CASIDAGTGKSYEQYF
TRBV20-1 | CSLAGQGNEQFF
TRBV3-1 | CASSQGTRSGNTIYF
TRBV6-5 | CASSYRPSVYNEQFF